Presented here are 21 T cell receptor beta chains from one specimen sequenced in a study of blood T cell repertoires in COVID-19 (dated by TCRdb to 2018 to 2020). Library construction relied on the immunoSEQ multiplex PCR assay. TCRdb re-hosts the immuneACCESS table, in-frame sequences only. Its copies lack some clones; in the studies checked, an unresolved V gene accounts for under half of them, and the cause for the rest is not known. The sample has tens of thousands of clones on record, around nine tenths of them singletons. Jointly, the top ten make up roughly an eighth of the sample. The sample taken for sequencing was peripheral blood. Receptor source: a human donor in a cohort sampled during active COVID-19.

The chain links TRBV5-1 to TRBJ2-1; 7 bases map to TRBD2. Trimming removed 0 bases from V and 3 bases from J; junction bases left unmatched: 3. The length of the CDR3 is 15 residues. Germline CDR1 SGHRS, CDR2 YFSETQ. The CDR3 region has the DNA TGCGCCAGCAGCTTGGGGCTAGCGGTCTACAATGAGCAGTTCTTC. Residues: CASSLGLAVYNEQFF.

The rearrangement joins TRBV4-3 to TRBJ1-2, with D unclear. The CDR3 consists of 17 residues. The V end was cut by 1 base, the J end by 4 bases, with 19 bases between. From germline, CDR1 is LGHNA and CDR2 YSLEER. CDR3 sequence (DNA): TGCGCCAGCAGCCAAGGTTTGGCCGTTCTTCGGGGCTATGGCTACACCTTC. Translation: CASSQGLAVLRGYGYTF.

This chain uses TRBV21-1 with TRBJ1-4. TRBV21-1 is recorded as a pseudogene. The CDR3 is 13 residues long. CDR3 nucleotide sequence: TGTGCCAGCAGCACGGGAACCGGCGAAAAACTGTTTTTT. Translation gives CASSTGTGEKLFF.

CDR3 region: CASSLAGLAGVLEQYF. As DNA, the CDR3 is TGTGCCAGCAGCTTAGCGGGACTAGCGGGGGTGCTCGAGCAGTACTTC. The chain couples TRBV7-8 to TRBJ2-7, with TRBD2 matching 14 bases. The CDR3 runs 16 residues. Germline assignment: CDR1 SGHVS and CDR2 FQNEAQ. Trimming removed 0 bases from V and 6 bases from J; junction bases left unmatched: 4.

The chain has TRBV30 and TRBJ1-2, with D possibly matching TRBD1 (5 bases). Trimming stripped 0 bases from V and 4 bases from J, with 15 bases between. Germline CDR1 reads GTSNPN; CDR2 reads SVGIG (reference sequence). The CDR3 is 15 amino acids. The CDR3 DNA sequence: TGTGCCTGGAGTGTACGGGGGGAGAGTCGCTATGGCTACACCTTC. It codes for CAWSVRGESRYGYTF.

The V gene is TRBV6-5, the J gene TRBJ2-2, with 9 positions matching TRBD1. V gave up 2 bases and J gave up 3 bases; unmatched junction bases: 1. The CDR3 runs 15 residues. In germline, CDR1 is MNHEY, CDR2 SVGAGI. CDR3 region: CASSYRTGDTGELFF. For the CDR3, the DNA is TGTGCCAGCAGTTACCGGACAGGGGACACCGGGGAGCTGTTTTTT.

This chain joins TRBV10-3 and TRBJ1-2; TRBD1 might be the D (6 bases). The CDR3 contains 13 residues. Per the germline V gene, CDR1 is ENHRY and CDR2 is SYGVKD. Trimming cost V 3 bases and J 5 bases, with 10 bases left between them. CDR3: CAISDQTGYGYTF. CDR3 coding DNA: TGTGCCATCAGTGACCAGACAGGTTATGGCTACACCTTC.

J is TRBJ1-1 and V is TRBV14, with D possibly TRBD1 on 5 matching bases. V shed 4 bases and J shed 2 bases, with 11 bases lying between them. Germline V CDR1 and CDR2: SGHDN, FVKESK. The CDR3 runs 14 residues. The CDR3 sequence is CASSLMTANTEAFF. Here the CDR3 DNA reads TGTGCCAGCAGCCTTATGACAGCTAACACTGAAGCTTTCTTT. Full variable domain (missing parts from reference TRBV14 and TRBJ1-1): EAGVTQFPSHSVIEKGQTVTLRCDPISGHDNLYWYRRVMGKEIKFLLHFVKESKQDESGMPNNRFLAERTGGTYSTLKVQPAELEDSGVYFCASSLMTANTEAFFGQGTRLTVV.

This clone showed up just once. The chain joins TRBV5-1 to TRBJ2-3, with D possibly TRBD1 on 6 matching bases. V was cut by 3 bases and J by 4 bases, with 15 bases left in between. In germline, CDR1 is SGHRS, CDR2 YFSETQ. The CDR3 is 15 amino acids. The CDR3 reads CASSWSLGGPDTQYF. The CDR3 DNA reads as TGCGCCAGCAGCTGGTCCCTAGGGGGTCCAGATACGCAGTATTTT.

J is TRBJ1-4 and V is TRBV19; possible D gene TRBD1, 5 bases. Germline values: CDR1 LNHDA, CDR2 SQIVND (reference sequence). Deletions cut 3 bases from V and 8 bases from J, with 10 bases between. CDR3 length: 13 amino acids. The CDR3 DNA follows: TGTGCCAGTAGTATTGGGGGGAGCGAAAAACTGTTTTTT. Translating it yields CASSIGGSEKLFF.

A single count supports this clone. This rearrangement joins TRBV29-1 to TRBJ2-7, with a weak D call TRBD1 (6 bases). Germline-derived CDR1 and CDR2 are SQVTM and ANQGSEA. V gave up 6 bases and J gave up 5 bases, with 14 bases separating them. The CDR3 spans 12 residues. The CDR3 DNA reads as TGCAGCGTCTCCCCCAGGGGACACGAGCAGTACTTC. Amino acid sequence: CSVSPRGHEQYF.

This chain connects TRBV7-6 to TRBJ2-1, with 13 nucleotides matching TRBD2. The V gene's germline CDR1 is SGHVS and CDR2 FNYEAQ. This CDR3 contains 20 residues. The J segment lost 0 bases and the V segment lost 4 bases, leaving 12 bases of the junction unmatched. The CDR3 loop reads CASSYIPTSGGPSSYNEQFF. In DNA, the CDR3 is TGTGCCAGCAGCTATATCCCGACTAGCGGGGGGCCTAGCTCCTACAATGAGCAGTTCTTC.

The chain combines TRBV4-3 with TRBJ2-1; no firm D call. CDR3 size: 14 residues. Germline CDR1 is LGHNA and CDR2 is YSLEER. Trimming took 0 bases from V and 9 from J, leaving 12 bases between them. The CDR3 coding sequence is TGCGCCAGCAGCCAAGATAGCCCTCACGGTGAGCAGTTCTTC. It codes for CASSQDSPHGEQFF.

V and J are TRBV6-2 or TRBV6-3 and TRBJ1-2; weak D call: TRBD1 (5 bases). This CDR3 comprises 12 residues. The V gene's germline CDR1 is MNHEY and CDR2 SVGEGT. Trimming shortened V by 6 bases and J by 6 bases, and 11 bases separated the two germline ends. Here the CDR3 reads CASSPQGDGYTF. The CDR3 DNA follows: TGTGCCAGCAGCCCCCAGGGTGATGGCTACACCTTC.

The CDR3 bases are TGTGCCAGCAGCTACCTTCTCCGGGACAGCAACTACGAGCAGTACTTC. It specifies CASSYLLRDSNYEQYF. The rearrangement joins TRBV5-6 to TRBJ2-7, with 7 bases that match TRBD1. The length of the CDR3 is 16 residues. V was pared by 3 bases and J by 3 bases, with 12 bases of the junction left unmatched. Germline V gene sequence: CDR1 SGHDT, CDR2 YYEEEE.

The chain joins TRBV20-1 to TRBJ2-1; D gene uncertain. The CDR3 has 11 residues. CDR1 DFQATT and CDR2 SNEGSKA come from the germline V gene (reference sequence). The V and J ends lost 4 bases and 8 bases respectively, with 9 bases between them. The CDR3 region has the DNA TGCAGTGCTACCTCGGGTCATGAGCAGTTCTTC. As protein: CSATSGHEQFF.

This CDR3 is CASSFWTASYEQYF. The CDR3 coding sequence is TGTGCCAGCAGCTTTTGGACAGCCTCCTACGAGCAGTACTTC. This chain connects TRBV7-9 to TRBJ2-7; the D gene is possibly TRBD1 (6 bases). Deletions cut 3 bases from V and 0 bases from J, with 9 bases between. This CDR3 comprises 14 residues. Germline V gene data show CDR1 as SEHNR and CDR2 as FQNEAQ (reference sequence). Using reference TRBV7-9 and TRBJ2-7 for the parts outside the CDR3, the full variable domain is DTGVSQNPRHKITKRGQNVTFRCDPISEHNRLYWYRQTLGQGPEFLTYFQNEAQLEKSRLLSDRFSAERPKGSFSTLEIQRTEQGDSAMYLCASSFWTASYEQYFGPGTRLTVT.

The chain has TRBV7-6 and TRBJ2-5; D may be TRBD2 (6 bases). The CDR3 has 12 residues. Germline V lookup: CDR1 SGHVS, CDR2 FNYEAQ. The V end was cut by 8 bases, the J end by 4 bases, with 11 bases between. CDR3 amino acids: CASAPRGETQYF. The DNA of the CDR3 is TGTGCCAGCGCCCCGCGGGGAGAGACCCAGTACTTC.

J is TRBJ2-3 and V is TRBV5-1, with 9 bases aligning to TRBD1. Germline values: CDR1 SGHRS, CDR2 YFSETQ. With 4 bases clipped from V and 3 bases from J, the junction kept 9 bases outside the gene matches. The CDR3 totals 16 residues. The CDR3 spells CASSRNPGQGTDTQYF. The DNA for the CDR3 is TGCGCCAGCAGCCGAAATCCGGGACAGGGTACAGATACGCAGTATTTT.

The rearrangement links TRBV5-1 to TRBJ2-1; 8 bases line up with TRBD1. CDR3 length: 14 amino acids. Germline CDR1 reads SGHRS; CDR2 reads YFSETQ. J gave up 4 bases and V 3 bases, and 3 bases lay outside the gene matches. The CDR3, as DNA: TGCGCCAGCAGCTCCCAGGGGGCATACAATGAGCAGTTCTTC. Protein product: CASSSQGAYNEQFF.

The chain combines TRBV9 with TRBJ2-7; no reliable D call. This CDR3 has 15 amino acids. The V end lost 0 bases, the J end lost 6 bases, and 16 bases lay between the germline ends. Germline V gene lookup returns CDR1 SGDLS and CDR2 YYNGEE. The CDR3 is CASSVDVAPSGEQYF. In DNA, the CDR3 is TGTGCCAGCAGCGTAGATGTGGCACCCTCAGGCGAGCAGTACTTC.